Detailed here is one T cell receptor beta chain. Methods used by the authors: For nucleated cells, counts were estimated from reference gene primer amplification. The repertoire was sequenced with immunoSEQ multiplex PCR; TCRdb's copy has only in-frame clones and lacks some. That table gives V, J and clone size, and the DNA gave D and trimming. This table has approximately 140,000 clones, around nine tenths appearing once. The data were taken from a study of blood T cell repertoires in COVID-19. For the study at large: Spain, Italy and the United States supplied samples that represented acute and convalescent COVID-19. T cells, B-cell-depleted T cells, or PBMCs provided the cDNA or gDNA that served as material.

Germline-derived CDR1 and CDR2 are LNHNV and YYDKDF (reference sequence). Losses at the gene ends were 6 bases for V and 7 bases for J; bases not matched to a gene: 16. This CDR3 has 16 amino acids. The sequencing input was peripheral blood. This receptor was obtained from a human donor in a cohort sampled during active COVID-19. The V call is TRBV15, the J call TRBJ1-2, with 8 bases identical to TRBD1. The CDR3 DNA reads as TGTGCCACCAGTAGGGGGGACACGACAGGGGTGGCTGGCTACACCTTC. It yields the protein CATSRGDTTGVAGYTF.